The 11 T cell receptor beta chains listed next were all sequenced from one sample in a study of identical twins. TCRdb reprocessed the 5' RACE reads via MiXCR and lists one record per CDR3 protein. The sample consists of nearly 650,000 distinct CDR3 sequences, roughly 7.1% of them appearing once. Separately, the same data were catalogued under a study of yellow fever vaccine responses in identical twins.

The material sequenced was PBMCs. The receptor source for this set is a woman aged 18-29 years in good health.

The chain has TRBV2 and TRBJ2-5; 8 bases line up with TRBD2. The CDR3 sequence is 15 residues long. The J segment lost 3 bases and the V segment lost 4 bases, leaving 7 bases of the junction unmatched. CDR1 and CDR2 (germline): SNHLY, FYNNEI. This chain's CDR3 is CASSVDAGGKETQYF. DNA of the CDR3: TGTGCCAGCAGTGTGGACGCGGGGGGAAAAGAGACCCAGTACTTC.

The chain recombines TRBV12-3 or TRBV12-4 with TRBJ2-5; 8 bases agree with TRBD2. Losses at the gene ends were 3 bases for V and 5 bases for J; bases not matched to a gene: 14. There are 17 residues in the CDR3. CDR3 residues: CASSFFGPGGPSETQYF. CDR3 coding DNA: TGTGCCAGCAGTTTTTTTGGCCCGGGGGGGCCTAGTGAGACCCAGTACTTC.

The V gene is TRBV4-1, the J gene TRBJ2-1; D may be TRBD2 (6 bases). V was pared by 0 bases and J by 5 bases, with 20 bases between. The CDR3 is made up of 18 amino acids. The germline CDR1 and CDR2 sequences are MGHRA and YSYEKL. The CDR3 coding sequence is TGCGCCAGCAGCCAAGAGGGGCGGGGCCCCCGGGGCCACAATGAGCAGTTCTTC. This codes for CASSQEGRGPRGHNEQFF.

In this sample, this clonotype turned up a few times. The rearrangement links TRBV15 to TRBJ2-7; unclear D gene. CDR1 and CDR2 (germline): LNHNV, YYDKDF (reference sequence). The CDR3 is made up of 15 amino acids. Trimming took 0 bases from V and 3 from J, leaving 12 bases between them. The CDR3 region is CATSRDRSGSYEQYV. The CDR3 region has the DNA TGTGCCACCAGCAGAGATAGGTCAGGAAGCTACGAGCAGTACGTC.

The J gene is TRBJ2-1, the V gene TRBV6-2 or TRBV6-3; 8 bases map to TRBD2. Germline values: CDR1 MNHEY, CDR2 SVGEGT. Trimming cost V 6 bases and J 0 bases; bases outside gene matches: 7. This CDR3 is 16 amino acids long. In DNA form, the CDR3 reads TGTGCCAGCAGAAGACTACGGGGGGGCTCCTACAATGAGCAGTTCTTC. Encoded protein: CASRRLRGGSYNEQFF.

The chain joins TRBV20-1 to TRBJ2-5; 9 bases align to TRBD2. The germline V gene encodes CDR1 DFQATT and CDR2 SNEGSKA (reference sequence). Trimming at V came to 4 bases and at J to 4 bases, leaving 1 base not matched to a gene. There are 12 residues in the CDR3. CDR3 coding DNA: TGCAGTGCTATACTAGCGGGAGAGACCCAGTACTTC. Its protein product is CSAILAGETQYF.

The J gene is TRBJ2-7, the V gene TRBV28; weak D call: TRBD2 (6 bases). Germline CDR1 and CDR2: MDHEN and SYDVKM. V was clipped by 5 bases and J by 5 bases, with 19 bases between them. The CDR3 length is 15 residues. The CDR3 DNA is TGTGCCAGCAGTCCCTCGCTGGGGGGAAACGACGAGCAGTACTTC. Its translation: CASSPSLGGNDEQYF.

Comment on this clonotype: Its ends do not fully match the called genes, so a read error is possible. V gene TRBV3-1 combines with J gene TRBJ2-4; D gene uncertain. Per germline, CDR1 LGHDT and CDR2 YNNKEL (reference sequence). The CDR3 is made up of 18 amino acids. CDR3 in amino acids: CACSQALTGGTTKNIQYF. The CDR3 DNA reads TGTGCCTGCAGCCAAGCTCTTACTGGCGGAACTACCAAAAACATTCAGTACTTC.

This clonotype occurred a few times. The V call is TRBV3-1, the J call TRBJ2-3; no definite D call. Deletions cut 0 bases from V and 0 bases from J, with 10 bases between. The CDR3 loop spans 16 amino acids. The germline V gene has CDR1 LGHDT and CDR2 YNNKEL (reference sequence). CDR3 protein: CASSQEGRVSTDTQYF. DNA for the CDR3: TGTGCCAGCAGCCAAGAGGGCCGCGTAAGCACAGATACGCAGTATTTT.

This clonotype was counted many times. The rearrangement uses TRBV6-5 and TRBJ2-2; D remains ambiguous. Trimming removed 0 bases at V and 7 bases at J, with 6 bases between. The germline CDR1 and CDR2 sequences are MNHEY and SVGAGI. This CDR3 comprises 13 residues. CDR3 bases: TGTGCCAGCAGTTACTCGTATATCGGGGAGCTGTTTTTT. The encoded protein is CASSYSYIGELFF.

This clonotype was detected many times. The chain is built from TRBV28 and TRBJ2-7; 15 positions match TRBD2. Germline CDR1 and CDR2: MDHEN and SYDVKM. Trimming cost V 1 base and J 6 bases; bases outside gene matches: 10. The CDR3 extends over 18 amino acids. The chain's CDR3 is CASSLSTGTSGRRGEQYF. The CDR3 DNA sequence: TGTGCCAGCAGTTTATCAACCGGGACTAGCGGGAGGCGGGGCGAGCAGTACTTC.